A single sample is the source of the 24 T cell receptor beta chains below, sequenced in a study of CD8 T cells in ankylosing spondylitis. TCRdb called the 5' RACE reads again in MiXCR, with one record for every CDR3 protein. The sample lists around 150,000 distinct CDR3 sequences; roughly 11% were seen once. The sequenced sample consisted of blood, either unsorted or a sorted T cell fraction (not recorded which). The receptors come from a male donor with ankylosing spondylitis or in good health (not recorded which).

This clonotype was detected many times. This chain connects TRBV20-1 to TRBJ2-1; D unclear. Trimming removed 6 bases from V and 5 bases from J, with 20 bases in between. CDR1 is DFQATT, CDR2 SNEGSKA, per germline (reference sequence). The CDR3 has 15 amino acids. Here the CDR3 reads CSANSQLRANNEQFF. In DNA form, the CDR3 reads TGCAGTGCGAATAGTCAACTTCGGGCGAACAATGAGCAGTTCTTC.

This clonotype was seen more than once but under ten times. Here the CDR3 reads CASSLVGQGSPQHF. In DNA form, the CDR3 reads TGTGCCAGCAGCTTAGTGGGGCAGGGTTCGCCCCAGCATTTT. The chain employs TRBV7-2 and TRBJ1-5, with D possibly TRBD1 on 5 matching bases. Trimming removed 1 base at V and 9 bases at J, with 13 bases between. The CDR3 length is 14 residues. Germline-derived CDR1 and CDR2 are SGHTA and FQGNSA.

J is TRBJ2-7 and V is TRBV7-2; D remains ambiguous. Germline V gives CDR1 SGHTA, CDR2 FQGNSA. Between the trimmed V and J ends, which lost 1 base and 3 bases, there was a span of 10 bases. The CDR3 has 14 amino acids. CDR3 in DNA: TGTGCCAGCAGCTTAGTCCCGGAGAGCTACGAGCAGTACTTC. This gives the protein CASSLVPESYEQYF.

The sample holds many counts of this clonotype. The chain couples TRBV12-3 or TRBV12-4 to TRBJ1-6, with 9 bases identical to TRBD1. CDR3 length: 15 amino acids. V shed 6 bases and J 2 bases; nucleotides not matched to a gene: 2. The DNA for the CDR3 is TGTGCCAGCAGCCGGGACAGGGCCTATAATTCACCCCTCCACTTT. Its translation: CASSRDRAYNSPLHF.

This clonotype was recorded at least ten times. This chain connects TRBV10-3 to TRBJ1-4; D is uncertain. CDR1 is ENHRY and CDR2 is SYGVKD in the germline V gene. The CDR3 is made up of 13 amino acids. Trimming cost V 11 bases and J 0 bases, with 10 bases left between them. CDR3 in DNA: TGTGCCTCACAAGACGCAACTAATGAAAAACTGTTTTTT. Translating it yields CASQDATNEKLFF.

This clonotype was found many times. The chain employs TRBV6-8 and TRBJ2-3; either TRBD1 or TRBD2 may supply D (6 bases each). The CDR3 consists of 15 residues. V was trimmed by 0 bases and J by 5 bases, leaving 12 bases between them. The V gene's germline CDR1 is MNHGY and CDR2 SAAAGT. This CDR3 reads CASSYSGGLEDTQYF. In nucleotides, the CDR3 is TGTGCCAGCAGTTACTCGGGGGGCTTGGAAGATACGCAGTATTTT.

The V and J genes are TRBV6-5 and TRBJ1-1, with D possibly being TRBD1 (6 bases). The V gene's germline CDR1 is MNHEY and CDR2 SVGAGI. The ends were cut back, 0 bases at V and 0 bases at J, with 14 bases in the middle. The CDR3 has 17 residues. The CDR3 DNA follows: TGTGCCAGCAGTTACTCGAGGGGGGGCAGGGTGAACACTGAAGCTTTCTTT. Its translation is CASSYSRGGRVNTEAFF.

This clonotype was detected many times. The chain couples TRBV5-1 to TRBJ2-1; 11 bases line up with TRBD1. Trimming removed 4 bases from V and 6 bases from J; junction bases left unmatched: 3. Germline V gives CDR1 SGHRS, CDR2 YFSETQ. This CDR3 is built from 14 residues. The CDR3 region is CASSRDRGSNEQFF. In DNA, the CDR3 is TGCGCCAGCAGCAGGGACAGGGGGAGCAATGAGCAGTTCTTC. The complete variable domain, with remaining parts taken from reference TRBV5-1 and TRBJ2-1, reads KAGVTQTPRYLIKTRGQQVTLSCSPISGHRSVSWYQQTPGQGLQFLFEYFSETQRNKGNFPGRFSGRQFSNSRSEMNVSTLELGDSALYLCASSRDRGSNEQFFGPGTRLTVL.

The V call is TRBV29-1, the J call TRBJ2-1; TRBD1 agrees at 10 bases. The CDR3 is 13 residues long. V lost 6 bases, J lost 7 bases, and 6 bases stayed unmatched. The germline gives CDR1 SQVTM, CDR2 ANQGSEA. CDR3 in DNA: TGCAGCGTAGGGACAGGGGTCGGTAATGAGCAGTTCTTC. Translated: CSVGTGVGNEQFF.

This clonotype was seen at least ten times. The chain carries TRBV6-1 and TRBJ2-1; tentative D call: TRBD2 (7 bases). Per germline, CDR1 MNHNS and CDR2 SASEGT. The CDR3 is 15 residues long. The V end was cut by 2 bases, the J end by 4 bases, with 12 bases between. The CDR3 sequence is CASSETAGAYNEQFF. The CDR3 DNA sequence: TGTGCCAGCAGTGAAACCGCGGGGGCTTACAATGAGCAGTTCTTC.

This clonotype was seen a few times. The chain is built from TRBV5-5 and TRBJ2-5; no firm D call. Between the trimmed V and J ends, which lost 3 bases and 1 base, there was a span of 7 bases. Per the germline V gene, CDR1 is SGHKS and CDR2 is YYEKEE (reference sequence). This CDR3 region has 13 residues. Here the CDR3 DNA reads TGTGCCAGCAGCTACAGTACCCAAGAGACCCAGTACTTC. Translating it yields CASSYSTQETQYF. Complete variable domain (other parts from reference TRBV5-5 and TRBJ2-5): DAGVTQSPTHLIKTRGQQVTLRCSPISGHKSVSWYQQVLGQGPQFIFQYYEKEERGRGNFPDRFSARQFPNYSSELNVNALLLGDSALYLCASSYSTQETQYFGPGTRLLVL.

V and J are TRBV5-1 and TRBJ2-5; a possible D gene is TRBD2 (6 bases). V was clipped by 0 bases and J by 5 bases, with 14 bases between them. CDR1 and CDR2 from the germline V gene are SGHRS and YFSETQ. CDR3 length: 15 amino acids. The CDR3, as DNA: TGCGCCAGCAGCTTGGGGGACTTCTTCGACGAGACCCAGTACTTC. As protein: CASSLGDFFDETQYF.

At least ten counts were recorded for this clonotype. The V call is TRBV3-1, the J call TRBJ2-2; TRBD2 matches at 7 bases. The CDR3 spans 18 residues. The germline CDR1 and CDR2 sequences are LGHDT and YNNKEL (reference sequence). The J segment lost 4 bases and the V segment lost 0 bases, leaving 11 bases of the junction unmatched. The CDR3 here is CASSQEGTSVYGTGELFF. The CDR3 nucleotides read TGTGCCAGCAGCCAAGAAGGCACTAGCGTTTACGGCACCGGGGAGCTGTTTTTT.

Many counts were recorded for this clonotype. The rearrangement joins TRBV4-1 to TRBJ2-4; D is undetermined. This CDR3 region has 18 residues. Germline CDR1 is MGHRA and CDR2 is YSYEKL. V lost 0 bases to trimming and J lost 0 bases, with 15 bases between them. The CDR3 region has the DNA TGCGCCAGCAGCCAAGATCTCACGGCGGTCCAAGCCAAAAACATTCAGTACTTC. This translates into CASSQDLTAVQAKNIQYF.

This clonotype showed up many times. The V call is TRBV27, the J call TRBJ2-1; 10 bases align to TRBD1. Per the germline V gene, CDR1 is MNHEY and CDR2 is SMNVEV (reference sequence). The V and J ends lost 5 bases and 2 bases, in that order; junction bases with no gene match: 6. The CDR3 contains 16 residues. In nucleotides, the CDR3 is TGTGCCAGCAGTAAAAGGACAGGGGGTCCCTACAATGAGCAGTTCTTC. Its translation: CASSKRTGGPYNEQFF.

The chain couples TRBV12-3 or TRBV12-4 to TRBJ2-1, with 8 positions matching TRBD1. The junction had 10 bases not matched to a gene; V was cut back by 6 bases and J by 6 bases. This CDR3 is 15 amino acids long. CDR3 sequence: CASSLTGGWLNEQFF. The DNA for the CDR3 is TGTGCCAGCAGCCTCACAGGGGGGTGGCTCAATGAGCAGTTCTTC.

This clonotype was counted many times. The chain uses TRBV4-3 and TRBJ2-3; D remains ambiguous. Trimming cost V 0 bases and J 3 bases, with 25 bases left between them. The CDR3 runs to 20 residues. Germline values: CDR1 LGHNA, CDR2 YSLEER. CDR3 in amino acids: CASSQDPLGIYSSGTDTQYF. Written as DNA, the CDR3 is TGCGCCAGCAGCCAAGACCCCCTAGGAATATATTCATCTGGGACAGATACGCAGTATTTT.

This clonotype was seen at least ten times. The V gene is TRBV12-3 or TRBV12-4, the J gene TRBJ2-2, with D hard to call. Trimming stripped 0 bases from V and 4 bases from J, with 9 bases between. This CDR3 has 15 residues. Here the CDR3 DNA reads TGTGCCAGCAGTTTAGCGGGAATCACCACCGGGGAGCTGTTTTTT. It specifies CASSLAGITTGELFF.

The V call is TRBV21-1, the J call TRBJ2-7; the table names TRBD1, a call not compared with the DNA. TRBV21-1 is tagged as a pseudogene. The CDR3 spans 15 residues. CDR3: CASSKNGTGTYEQYF. The CDR3 nucleotides read TGTGCCAGCAGCAAAAACGGGACAGGAACCTACGAGCAGTACTTC.

The J gene is TRBJ2-3, the V gene TRBV11-2; the match to TRBD2 covers 10 bases. Germline V lookup: CDR1 SGHAT, CDR2 FQNNGV. Trimming at V came to 4 bases and at J to 8 bases, leaving 9 bases not matched to a gene. CDR3 size: 15 residues. CDR3 region: CASSSSGSSYRTQYF. The CDR3 DNA reads as TGTGCCAGCAGCTCTAGCGGGAGCAGCTACCGTACGCAGTATTTT.

This clonotype was seen a handful of times. The V and J genes are TRBV12-3 or TRBV12-4 and TRBJ2-7; 10 bases fit TRBD1. Trimming removed 6 bases from V and 3 bases from J; junction bases left unmatched: 8. This CDR3 is built from 15 residues. The CDR3 sequence is CASSLGQGIIYEQYF. Here the CDR3 DNA reads TGTGCCAGCAGCCTGGGACAGGGGATAATCTACGAGCAGTACTTC.

Only a few counts were recorded for this clonotype. This chain joins TRBV7-2 and TRBJ2-5; D unresolved. This CDR3 is built from 13 residues. V was cut by 5 bases and J by 1 base, with 8 bases left in between. Germline CDR1 SGHTA, CDR2 FQGNSA. CDR3 sequence (DNA): TGTGCCAGCAGCCTCAAATCCCAAGAGACCCAGTACTTC. It specifies CASSLKSQETQYF.

The chain joins TRBV3-1 to TRBJ1-2; the D gene is possibly TRBD1 (5 bases). The germline V gene has CDR1 LGHDT and CDR2 YNNKEL (reference sequence). Trimming left V 3 bases short and J 6 bases short, with 17 bases between. This CDR3 spans 15 amino acids. CDR3 nucleotide sequence: TGTGCCAGCAGCCACCCCATGAATGGACACGATGGCTACACCTTC. This codes for CASSHPMNGHDGYTF.

This clonotype was detected ten times or more. This sequence joins TRBV5-1 and TRBJ2-5, with D unresolved. Germline lookup yields CDR1 SGHRS and CDR2 YFSETQ. This CDR3 has 13 residues. The V end was cut by 0 bases, the J end by 3 bases, with 6 bases between. The DNA for the CDR3 is TGCGCCAGCAGCTTGGACACCGAAGAGACCCAGTACTTC. Its protein product is CASSLDTEETQYF.